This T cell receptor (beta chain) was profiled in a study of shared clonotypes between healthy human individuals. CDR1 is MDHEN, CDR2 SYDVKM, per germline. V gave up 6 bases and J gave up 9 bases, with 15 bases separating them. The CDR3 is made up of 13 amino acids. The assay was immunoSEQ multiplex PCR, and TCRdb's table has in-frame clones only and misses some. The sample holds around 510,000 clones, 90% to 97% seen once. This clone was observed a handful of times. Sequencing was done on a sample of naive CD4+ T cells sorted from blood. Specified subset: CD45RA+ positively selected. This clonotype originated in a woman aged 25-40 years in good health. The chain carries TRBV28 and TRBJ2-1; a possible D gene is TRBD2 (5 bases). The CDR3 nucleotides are TGTGCCAGCAGGGCCCCGGCGGGTTCTGAGCAGTTCTTC. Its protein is CASRAPAGSEQFF.